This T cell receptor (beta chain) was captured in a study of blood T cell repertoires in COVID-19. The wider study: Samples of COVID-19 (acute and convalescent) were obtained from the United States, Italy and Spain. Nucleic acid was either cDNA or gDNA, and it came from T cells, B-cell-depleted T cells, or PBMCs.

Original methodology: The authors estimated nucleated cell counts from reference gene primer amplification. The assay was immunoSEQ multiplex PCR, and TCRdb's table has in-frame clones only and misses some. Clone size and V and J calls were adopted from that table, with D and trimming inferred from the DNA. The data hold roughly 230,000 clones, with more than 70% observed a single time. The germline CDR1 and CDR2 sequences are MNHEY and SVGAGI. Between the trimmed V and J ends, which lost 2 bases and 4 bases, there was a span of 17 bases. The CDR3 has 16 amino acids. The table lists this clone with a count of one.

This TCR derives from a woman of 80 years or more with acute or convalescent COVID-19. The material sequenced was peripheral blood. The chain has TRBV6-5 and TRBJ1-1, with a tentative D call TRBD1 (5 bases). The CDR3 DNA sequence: TGTGCCAGCAGTTACAGGGGAATTACGGGAGGCACTGAAGCTTTCTTT. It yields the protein CASSYRGITGGTEAFF.